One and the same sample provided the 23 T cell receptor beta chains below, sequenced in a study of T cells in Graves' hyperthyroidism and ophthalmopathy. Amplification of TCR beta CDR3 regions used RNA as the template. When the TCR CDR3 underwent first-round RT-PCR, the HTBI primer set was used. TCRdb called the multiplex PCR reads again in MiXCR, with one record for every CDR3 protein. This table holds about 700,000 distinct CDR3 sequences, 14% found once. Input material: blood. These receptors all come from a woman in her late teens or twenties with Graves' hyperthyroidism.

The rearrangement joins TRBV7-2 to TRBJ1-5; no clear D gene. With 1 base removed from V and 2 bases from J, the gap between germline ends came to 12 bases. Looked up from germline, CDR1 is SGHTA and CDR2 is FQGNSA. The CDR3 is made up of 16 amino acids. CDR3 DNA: TGTGCCAGCAGCTTAGGGATGATCGGGGGCAATCAGCCCCAGCATTTT. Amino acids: CASSLGMIGGNQPQHF.

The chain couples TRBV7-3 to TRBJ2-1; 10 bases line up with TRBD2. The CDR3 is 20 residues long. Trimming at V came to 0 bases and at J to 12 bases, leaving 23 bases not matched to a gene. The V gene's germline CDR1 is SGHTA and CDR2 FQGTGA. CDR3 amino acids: CASSLTSVEGLATSDRRQFF. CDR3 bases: TGTGCCAGCAGCTTAACCTCAGTAGAGGGACTAGCGACGTCCGATAGGAGGCAGTTCTTC.

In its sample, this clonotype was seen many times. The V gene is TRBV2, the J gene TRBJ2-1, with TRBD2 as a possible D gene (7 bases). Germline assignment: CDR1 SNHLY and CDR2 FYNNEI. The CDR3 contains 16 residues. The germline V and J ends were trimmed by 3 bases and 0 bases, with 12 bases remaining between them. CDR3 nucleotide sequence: TGTGCCAGCAGTGACGGGGGGCTGAGCTCCTACAATGAGCAGTTCTTC. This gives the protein CASSDGGLSSYNEQFF.

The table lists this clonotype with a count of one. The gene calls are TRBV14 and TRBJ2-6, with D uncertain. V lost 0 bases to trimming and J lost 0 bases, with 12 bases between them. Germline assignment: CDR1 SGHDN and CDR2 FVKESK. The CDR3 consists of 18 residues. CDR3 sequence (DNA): TGTGCCAGCAGCCAAGAGGCGTGGTACTTCTCTGGGGCCAACGTCCTGACTTTC. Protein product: CASSQEAWYFSGANVLTF.

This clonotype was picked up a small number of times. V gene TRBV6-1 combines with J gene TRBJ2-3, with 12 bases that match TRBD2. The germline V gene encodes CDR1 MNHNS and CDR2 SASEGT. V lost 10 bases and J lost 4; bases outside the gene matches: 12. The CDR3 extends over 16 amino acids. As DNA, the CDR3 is TGTGCCATACGACCCCTGGGACTAGCGGGTTCAGATACGCAGTATTTT. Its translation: CAIRPLGLAGSDTQYF.

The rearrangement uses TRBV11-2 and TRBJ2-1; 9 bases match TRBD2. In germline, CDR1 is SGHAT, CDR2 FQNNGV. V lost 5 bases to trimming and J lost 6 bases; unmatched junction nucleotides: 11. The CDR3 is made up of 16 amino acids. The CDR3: CASSALTSGRGNEQFF. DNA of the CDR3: TGTGCCAGCAGCGCCTTGACTAGCGGACGGGGCAATGAGCAGTTCTTC.

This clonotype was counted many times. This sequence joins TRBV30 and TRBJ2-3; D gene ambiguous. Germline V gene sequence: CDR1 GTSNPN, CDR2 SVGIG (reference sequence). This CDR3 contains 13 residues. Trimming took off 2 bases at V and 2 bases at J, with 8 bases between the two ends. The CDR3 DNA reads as TGTGCCTGGAGTAGGAAATTCACAGATACGCAGTATTTT. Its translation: CAWSRKFTDTQYF.

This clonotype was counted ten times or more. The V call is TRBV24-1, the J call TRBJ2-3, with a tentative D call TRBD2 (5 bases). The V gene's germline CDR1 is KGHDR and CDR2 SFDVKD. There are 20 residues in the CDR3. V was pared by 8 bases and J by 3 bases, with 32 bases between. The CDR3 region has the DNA TGTGCCACCACAGTCTCTAGGGATTGTAGGCCGAGGGATTGTACAGATACGCAGTATTTT. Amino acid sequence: CATTVSRDCRPRDCTDTQYF.

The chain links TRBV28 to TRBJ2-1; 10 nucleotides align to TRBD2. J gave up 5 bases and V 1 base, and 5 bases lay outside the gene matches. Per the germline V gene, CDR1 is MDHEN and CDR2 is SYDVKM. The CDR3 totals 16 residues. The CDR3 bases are TGTGCCAGCAGTTTATTGAGCGGGAGGGCTGACAATGAGCAGTTCTTC. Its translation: CASSLLSGRADNEQFF.

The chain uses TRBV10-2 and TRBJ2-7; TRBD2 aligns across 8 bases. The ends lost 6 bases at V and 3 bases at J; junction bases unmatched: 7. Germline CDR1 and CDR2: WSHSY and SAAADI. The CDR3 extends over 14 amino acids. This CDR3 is CASRIAGSGYEQYF. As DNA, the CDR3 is TGCGCCAGCAGAATAGCGGGGAGCGGCTACGAGCAGTACTTC.

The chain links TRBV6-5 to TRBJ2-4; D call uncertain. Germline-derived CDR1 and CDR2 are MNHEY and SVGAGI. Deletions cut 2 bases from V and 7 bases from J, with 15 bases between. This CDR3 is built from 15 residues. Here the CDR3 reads CASSYTSRTLNIQYF. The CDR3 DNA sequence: TGTGCCAGCAGTTACACCTCCCGGACGTTGAACATTCAGTACTTC.

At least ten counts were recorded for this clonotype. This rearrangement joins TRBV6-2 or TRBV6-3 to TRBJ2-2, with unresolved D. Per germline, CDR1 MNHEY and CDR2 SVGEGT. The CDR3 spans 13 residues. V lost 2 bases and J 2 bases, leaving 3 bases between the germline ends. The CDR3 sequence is CASSYTNTGELFF. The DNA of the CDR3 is TGTGCCAGCAGTTACACCAACACCGGGGAGCTGTTTTTT.

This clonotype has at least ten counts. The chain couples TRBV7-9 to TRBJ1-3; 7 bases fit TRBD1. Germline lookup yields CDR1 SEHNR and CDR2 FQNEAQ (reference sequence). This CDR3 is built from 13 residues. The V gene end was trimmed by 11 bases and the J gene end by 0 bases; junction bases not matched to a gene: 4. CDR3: CAFRQGSGNTIYF. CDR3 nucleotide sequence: TGTGCCTTTCGACAGGGCTCTGGAAACACCATATATTTT.

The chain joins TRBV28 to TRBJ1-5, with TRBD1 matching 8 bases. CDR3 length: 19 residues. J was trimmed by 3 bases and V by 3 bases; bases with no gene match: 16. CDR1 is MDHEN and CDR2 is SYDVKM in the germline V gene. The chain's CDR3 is CASSFLRTGLLRNNQPQHF. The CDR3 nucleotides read TGTGCCAGCAGTTTTCTCCGGACAGGGCTCTTAAGAAACAATCAGCCCCAGCATTTT.

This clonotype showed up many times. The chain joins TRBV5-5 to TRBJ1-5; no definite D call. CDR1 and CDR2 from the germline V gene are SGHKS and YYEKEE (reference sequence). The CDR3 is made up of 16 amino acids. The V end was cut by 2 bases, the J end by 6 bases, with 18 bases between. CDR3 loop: CASSFGRGRDLQPQHF. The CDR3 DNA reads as TGTGCCAGCAGCTTTGGACGCGGACGAGACCTTCAGCCCCAGCATTTT.

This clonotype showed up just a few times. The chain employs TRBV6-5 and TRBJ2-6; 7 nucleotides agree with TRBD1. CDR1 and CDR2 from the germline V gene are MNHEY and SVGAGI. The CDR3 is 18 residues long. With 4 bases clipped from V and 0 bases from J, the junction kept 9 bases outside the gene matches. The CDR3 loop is CASSSRTGPNSGANVLTF. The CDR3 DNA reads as TGTGCCAGCAGTTCCAGGACAGGACCCAACTCTGGGGCCAACGTCCTGACTTTC.

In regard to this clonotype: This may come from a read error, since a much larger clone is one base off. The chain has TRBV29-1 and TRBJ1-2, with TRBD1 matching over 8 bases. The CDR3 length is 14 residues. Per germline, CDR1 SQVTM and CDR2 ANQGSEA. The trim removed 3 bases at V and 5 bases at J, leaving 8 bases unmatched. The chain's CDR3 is CSVEAQGAVYGYTF. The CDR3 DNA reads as TGCAGCGTTGAGGCGCAGGGGGCAGTGTATGGCTACACCTTC.

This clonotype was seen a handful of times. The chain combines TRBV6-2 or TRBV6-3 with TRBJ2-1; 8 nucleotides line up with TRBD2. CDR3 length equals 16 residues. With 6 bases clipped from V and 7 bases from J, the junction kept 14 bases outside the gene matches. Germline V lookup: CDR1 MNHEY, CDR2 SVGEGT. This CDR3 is CASSPSGSRSRNEQFF. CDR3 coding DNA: TGTGCCAGCAGCCCCAGCGGGAGCCGCTCGAGGAATGAGCAGTTCTTC.

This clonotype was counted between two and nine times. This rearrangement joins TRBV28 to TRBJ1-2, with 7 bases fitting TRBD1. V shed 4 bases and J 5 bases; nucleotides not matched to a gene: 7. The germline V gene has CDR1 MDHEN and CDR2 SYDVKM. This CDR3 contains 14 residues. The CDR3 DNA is TGTGCCAGCAGTTCGGACAGGCCCCCTTATGGCTACACCTTC. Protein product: CASSSDRPPYGYTF.

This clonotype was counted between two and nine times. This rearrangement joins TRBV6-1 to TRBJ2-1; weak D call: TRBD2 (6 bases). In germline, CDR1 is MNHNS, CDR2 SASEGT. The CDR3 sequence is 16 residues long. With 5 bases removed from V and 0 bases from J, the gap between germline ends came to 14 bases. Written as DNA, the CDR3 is TGTGCCAGCAGTATTGGGGAGGACCTCTCCTACAATGAGCAGTTCTTC. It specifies CASSIGEDLSYNEQFF.

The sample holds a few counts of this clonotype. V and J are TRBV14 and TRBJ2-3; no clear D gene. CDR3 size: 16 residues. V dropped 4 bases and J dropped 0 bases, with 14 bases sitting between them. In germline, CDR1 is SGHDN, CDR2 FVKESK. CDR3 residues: CASSPTPDPSTDTQYF. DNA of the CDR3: TGTGCCAGCAGCCCCACCCCGGACCCTAGCACAGATACGCAGTATTTT.

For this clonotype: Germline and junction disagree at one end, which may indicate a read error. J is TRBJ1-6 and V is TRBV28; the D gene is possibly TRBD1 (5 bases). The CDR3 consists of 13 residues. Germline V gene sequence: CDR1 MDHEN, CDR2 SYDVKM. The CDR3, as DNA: TGTGTCAGCAGACGGGGGTACAATTCACCCCTCCACTTT. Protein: CVSRRGYNSPLHF.

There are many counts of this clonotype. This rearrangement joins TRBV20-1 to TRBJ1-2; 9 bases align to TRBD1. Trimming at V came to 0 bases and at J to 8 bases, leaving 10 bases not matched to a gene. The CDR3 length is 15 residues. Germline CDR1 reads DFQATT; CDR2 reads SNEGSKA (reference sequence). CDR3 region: CSAREGGTGIGGYTF. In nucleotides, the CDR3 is TGCAGTGCTAGAGAAGGCGGGACAGGGATCGGAGGCTACACCTTC.